Presented here are 19 T cell receptor beta chains from one specimen sequenced in a study of blood T cell repertoires in COVID-19. Data came from immunoSEQ multiplex PCR; TCRdb stores just in-frame clones and leaves some out. The top ten hold 3.5% to 4% of the sample, which has about 380,000 clones, approximately 81% seen once. Material for sequencing was peripheral blood. Receptor source: a woman between 18 and 30 years old with acute or convalescent COVID-19.

A single count supports this clone. The chain has TRBV28 and TRBJ1-2; 9 nucleotides align to TRBD1. V trimming: 5 bases; J trimming: 3 bases; junction bases outside the gene matches: 16. Looked up from germline, CDR1 is MDHEN and CDR2 is SYDVKM. The CDR3 runs 18 residues. This CDR3 is CASSPSQGAGRRDYGYTF. In DNA form, the CDR3 reads TGTGCCAGCAGTCCCTCACAGGGGGCGGGCCGGCGTGACTATGGCTACACCTTC.

The V and J genes are TRBV5-1 and TRBJ2-7; tentative D call: TRBD1 (6 bases). CDR3 length: 16 residues. Per germline, CDR1 SGHRS and CDR2 YFSETQ. Trimming took 8 bases from V and 0 from J, leaving 21 bases between them. As DNA, the CDR3 is TGCGCCAGTTATTTCAGTTGGGGGCGAAGCTCCTACGAGCAGTACTTC. It is translated as CASYFSWGRSSYEQYF.

The genes are TRBV2 and TRBJ1-1; perhaps TRBD1 as D (5 bases). V was trimmed by 2 bases and J by 6 bases, leaving 10 bases between them. The CDR3 totals 13 residues. Germline V CDR1 and CDR2: SNHLY, FYNNEI. CDR3 protein: CASSERDSPEAFF. CDR3 in DNA: TGTGCCAGCAGTGAAAGAGACAGCCCTGAAGCTTTCTTT.

This chain joins TRBV9 and TRBJ2-5, with 10 bases lining up with TRBD2. Germline V lookup: CDR1 SGDLS, CDR2 YYNGEE. The CDR3 covers 14 residues. V lost 3 bases to trimming and J lost 5 bases; unmatched junction nucleotides: 4. The CDR3 coding sequence is TGTGCCAGCAGCGCCGGACTAGCGGCGGAGACCCAGTACTTC. This encodes CASSAGLAAETQYF.

The V and J genes are TRBV24-1 and TRBJ1-3; TRBD1 might be the D (6 bases). CDR3 length: 14 residues. The V gene lost 4 bases and the J gene lost 0 bases, with 6 bases spanning the gap. Germline V gene data show CDR1 as KGHDR and CDR2 as SFDVKD. The CDR3 spells CATSDRGSGNTIYF. DNA of the CDR3: TGTGCCACCAGTGACAGGGGCTCTGGAAACACCATATATTTT.

The rearrangement links TRBV6-1 to TRBJ2-4; D not resolved. Germline CDR1 MNHNS, CDR2 SASEGT. CDR3 size: 15 residues. The V gene lost 2 bases and the J gene lost 0 bases, with 8 bases spanning the gap. The CDR3 here is CASSERSGAKNIQYF. CDR3 nucleotide sequence: TGTGCCAGCAGTGAAAGATCCGGAGCCAAAAACATTCAGTACTTC.

J is TRBJ2-7 and V is TRBV28; 11 nucleotides line up with TRBD2. The germline gives CDR1 MDHEN, CDR2 SYDVKM. V was clipped by 2 bases and J by 7 bases; unmatched bases: 4. The CDR3 extends over 14 amino acids. The CDR3 region is CASSLLAGGQEQYF. DNA of the CDR3: TGTGCCAGCAGTTTACTAGCGGGAGGTCAAGAGCAGTACTTC. The full variable domain, in which reference TRBV28 and TRBJ2-7 provide the parts outside the CDR3, is DVKVTQSSRYLVKRTGEKVFLECVQDMDHENMFWYRQDPGLGLRLIYFSYDVKMKEKGDIPEGYSVSREKKERFSLILESASTNQTSMYLCASSLLAGGQEQYFGPGTRLTVT.

To note about this clone: The same CDR3 also results from other DNA sequences found in this sample. The rearrangement links TRBV7-9 to TRBJ1-3, with a weak D call TRBD1 (5 bases). CDR3 length: 14 amino acids. Trimming removed 2 bases from V and 1 base from J, with 6 bases in between. CDR1 SEHNR and CDR2 FQNEAQ come from the germline V gene (reference sequence). The CDR3 here is CASSLSGSGNTIYF. CDR3 nucleotide sequence: TGTGCCAGCAGCTTATCAGGGTCTGGAAACACCATATATTTT.

This chain uses TRBV6-6 with TRBJ1-1, with TRBD1 matching 7 bases. The CDR3 spans 11 residues. With 9 bases clipped from V and 11 bases from J, the junction kept 9 bases outside the gene matches. Per germline, CDR1 MNHNY and CDR2 SVGAGI (reference sequence). CDR3 bases: TGTGCCAGTTGGGGGCAGGGGGAGGCTTTCTTT. Protein sequence: CASWGQGEAFF.

This clone came up once. The gene calls are TRBV12-5 and TRBJ1-2; 7 nucleotides match TRBD1. V trimming: 6 bases; J trimming: 5 bases; junction bases outside the gene matches: 6. Germline V gene data show CDR1 as LGHNT and CDR2 as FRNRAP. This CDR3 contains 13 residues. CDR3 protein: CASGQGGGYGYTF. The CDR3 DNA sequence: TGTGCTAGTGGGCAGGGGGGTGGTTATGGCTACACCTTC.

The CDR3 DNA sequence: TGCGCCAGCAGTACCGGGACAGGGGGCACGGTTTGGAGCAATCAGCCCCAGCATTTT. Translated, it gives CASSTGTGGTVWSNQPQHF. This rearrangement joins TRBV5-1 to TRBJ1-5, with 12 bases identical to TRBD1. This CDR3 spans 19 amino acids. Germline values: CDR1 SGHRS, CDR2 YFSETQ. The V and J ends lost 5 bases and 1 base, in that order; junction bases with no gene match: 13.

The chain has TRBV3-1 (or the pseudogene TRBV3-2) and TRBJ2-7; 8 nucleotides match TRBD1. The CDR3 has 13 amino acids. J lost 5 bases, V lost 4 bases, and 4 bases had no gene match. Germline V gene sequence: CDR1 LGHDT, CDR2 YNNKEL (reference sequence). The CDR3 spells CASSRDRYDEQYF. The CDR3 nucleotides read TGTGCCAGCAGCCGGGACAGGTACGACGAGCAGTACTTC.

V and J are TRBV27 and TRBJ1-2; 9 bases match TRBD1. J gave up 8 bases and V 4 bases, and 5 bases lay outside the gene matches. The CDR3 is 13 residues long. Germline V gives CDR1 MNHEY, CDR2 SMNVEV (reference sequence). The CDR3 reads CASSSWDRDGYTF. In nucleotides, the CDR3 is TGTGCCAGCAGTTCCTGGGACAGGGACGGCTACACCTTC.

This chain connects TRBV24-1 to TRBJ1-2; 12 bases agree with TRBD1. The germline gives CDR1 KGHDR, CDR2 SFDVKD. Trimming cost V 4 bases and J 4 bases; bases outside gene matches: 3. This CDR3 contains 15 residues. Here the CDR3 reads CATSDGTGGGYGYTF. CDR3 bases: TGTGCCACCAGTGACGGGACAGGGGGCGGCTATGGCTACACCTTC.

This chain uses TRBV3-1 (or the pseudogene TRBV3-2) with TRBJ1-3; D not resolved. The germline gives CDR1 LGHDT, CDR2 YNNKEL (reference sequence). The CDR3 has 14 residues. Trimming took off 2 bases at V and 0 bases at J, with 5 bases between the two ends. The CDR3 DNA sequence: TGTGCCAGCAGCCAATCCGGCTCTGGAAACACCATATATTTT. It codes for CASSQSGSGNTIYF.

The V and J genes are TRBV5-6 and TRBJ1-2; possible D gene TRBD1, 6 bases. This CDR3 region has 15 residues. Trimming removed 4 bases from V and 5 bases from J, with 18 bases in between. The V gene's germline CDR1 is SGHDT and CDR2 YYEEEE. CDR3 in amino acids: CASSPQGGGYYGYTF. In DNA form, the CDR3 reads TGTGCCAGCAGCCCCCAGGGAGGGGGTTATTATGGCTACACCTTC.

The rearrangement uses TRBV9 and TRBJ1-3, with D hard to call. The CDR3 is 14 residues long. Germline loops: CDR1 SGDLS, CDR2 YYNGEE. Between the trimmed V and J ends, which lost 4 bases and 4 bases, there was a span of 12 bases. CDR3 sequence: CASSSPPGGNTIYF. CDR3 bases: TGTGCCAGCAGCTCCCCCCCGGGGGGAAACACCATATATTTT.

Only one count was recorded for this clone. This chain joins TRBV7-9 and TRBJ1-1; D not certain. Trimming stripped 5 bases from V and 2 bases from J, with 12 bases between. This CDR3 region has 14 residues. Germline V lookup: CDR1 SEHNR, CDR2 FQNEAQ (reference sequence). The CDR3 reads CASSPPQINTEAFF. The CDR3 DNA is TGTGCCAGCAGCCCGCCACAGATTAACACTGAAGCTTTCTTT.

The rearrangement links TRBV28 to TRBJ1-1; 8 positions agree with TRBD1. V lost 3 bases and J lost 11; bases outside the gene matches: 14. The CDR3 contains 15 residues. CDR1 MDHEN and CDR2 SYDVKM come from the germline V gene. For the CDR3, the DNA is TGTGCCAGCAGTTTTCTACATCGGACAGGGAGTCCGGCTTTCTTT. This encodes CASSFLHRTGSPAFF.